This is a list of T cell receptor beta chains from one sample in a study of a mutant IDH1 vaccine in newly diagnosed glioma. Generated by immunoSEQ multiplex PCR, the TCRdb table keeps only in-frame clones and is missing some. The table records tens of thousands of clones, approximately 83% of them present only once. Specimen: PBMCs, collected from a glioma patient treated with radiotherapy, temozolomide or both. These TCRs come from a man under 40 with glioma. Each CDR3 is given with its conserved first and last residue. A D gene is named only where the DNA matches it firmly. Size values are once, few and many counts, or a class for expanded clones, and some rows have none.

>TRBV7-6|.|.|TRBJ1-1
CASSPAGGTEAFF
TGTGCCAGCAGCCCAGCTGGGGGGACTGAAGCTTTCTTT
>TRBV27|.|.|TRBJ1-5
CASSPWGRGSYSNQPQHF
TGTGCCAGCAGTCCCTGGGGACGGGGGAGTTATAGCAATCAGCCCCAGCATTTT
>TRBV5-1|once|TRBD1|TRBJ1-6
CASSLSPSGGYNSPLHF
TGCGCCAGCAGCTTGTCGCCCTCAGGGGGGTATAATTCACCCCTCCACTTT
>TRBV19|.|.|TRBJ1-4
CASRPMDIPTNEKLFF
TGTGCCAGTAGACCCATGGACATCCCAACTAATGAAAAACTGTTTTTT
>TRBV5-1|.|.|TRBJ1-6
CASSLTSYDNSPLHF
TGCGCCAGCAGCCTTACAAGCTATGATAATTCACCCCTCCACTTT
>TRBV7-8|.|TRBD1|TRBJ1-5
CASSPHGTGGNQPQHF
TGTGCCAGCAGCCCACACGGGACAGGGGGCAATCAGCCCCAGCATTTT
>TRBV27|.|TRBD2|TRBJ2-1
CASSFVTSGVYNEQFF
TGTGCCAGCAGTTTCGTCACTAGCGGGGTCTACAATGAGCAGTTCTTC
>TRBV27|once|.|TRBJ1-3
CASSLSRGRNTIYF
TGTGCCAGCAGTTTATCCCGGGGGCGGAACACCATATATTTT
>TRBV2|few|TRBD1|TRBJ1-1
CASTSTGVNTEAFF
TGTGCCAGCACGAGTACAGGGGTGAACACTGAAGCTTTCTTT
>TRBV7-6|.|.|TRBJ2-3
CASSLYARSTDTQYF
TGTGCCAGCAGCTTATATGCTAGGAGCACAGATACGCAGTATTTT
>TRBV6-1|once|.|TRBJ2-7
CATQASRNFYEQYF
TGTGCCACACAGGCATCAAGAAACTTCTACGAGCAGTACTTC
>TRBV5-4|.|.|TRBJ1-2
CASSLGRIRDNYGYTF
TGTGCCAGCAGCCTAGGACGGATTCGCGATAACTATGGCTACACCTTC
>TRBV18|.|.|TRBJ1-1
CASSPFSGTEAFF
TGTGCCAGCTCACCATTTTCGGGTACTGAAGCTTTCTTT
>TRBV19|.|TRBD2|TRBJ2-1
CASSSLAGGRYNEQFF
TGTGCCAGTAGTTCCCTAGCGGGGGGGCGTTACAATGAGCAGTTCTTC